This is a list of T cell receptor beta chains from one sample in a study of regulatory T cells in long-lasting Graves disease. Each CDR3 protein gets one entry after TCRdb re-called the multiplex PCR reads with MiXCR. The table lists under 700,000 distinct CDR3 sequences, roughly 16% of them singletons. These data also formed part of another study, on T cells in Graves' hyperthyroidism and ophthalmopathy.

Specimen: peripheral blood mononuclear cells (PBMCs), collected at new diagnosis, from a patient treated with antithyroid drugs. The receptors shown here come from a woman aged 40 to 65 with Graves disease. The CDR3 runs from the conserved cysteine through the conserved F or W. The order of the fields is J gene, clone size, V gene, D gene, CDR3 protein, CDR3 DNA. The D gene is left open where the match is weak. Where a row states a size, it is once, few, many or the class of an expanded clone; other rows omit it.

>TRBJ2-1|few|TRBV7-2|TRBD2
CASSLGGVAGGNNEQFF
TGTGCCAGCAGCTTAGGGGGCGTGGCGGGGGGGAACAATGAGCAGTTCTTC
>TRBJ1-3|.|TRBV12-3/TRBV12-4|.
CASSSQTLYSGNTIYF
TGTGCCAGCAGTTCTCAGACGCTTTACTCTGGAAACACCATATATTTT
>TRBJ2-5|.|TRBV5-1|.
CVSSSEGKTQYF
TGCGTCAGCAGCTCGGAGGGAAAGACCCAGTACTTC
>TRBJ1-5|many|TRBV7-9|.
CASIQMGPGRNQPQHF
TGTGCCAGCATCCAAATGGGCCCTGGAAGGAATCAGCCCCAGCATTTT
>TRBJ2-7|many|TRBV5-6|.
CASSPGGGHYEQYF
TGTGCCAGCAGCCCTGGTGGAGGACACTACGAGCAGTACTTC
>TRBJ2-1|.|TRBV10-3|TRBD2
CAISDKRGPDNEQFF
TGTGCCATCAGTGACAAGCGGGGGCCAGACAATGAGCAGTTCTTC
>TRBJ1-1|.|TRBV30|TRBD1
CAWGTRDRGRRAFF
TGTGCCTGGGGTACCCGGGACAGGGGCCGGAGGGCTTTCTTT
>TRBJ1-4|.|TRBV4-1|TRBD1
CASSQEFRGLREKLFF
TGCGCCAGCAGCCAAGAATTCAGGGGGCTTCGGGAAAAACTGTTTTTT
>TRBJ1-6|.|TRBV2|.
CASSESGMGNSPLHF
TGTGCCAGCAGTGAAAGTGGGATGGGTAATTCACCCCTCCACTTT
>TRBJ1-6|many|TRBV18|.
CASSPTRDSPLHF
TGTGCCAGCTCACCTACGAGGGATTCACCCCTCCACTTT
>TRBJ2-7|many|TRBV2|.
CASPVTYEQYF
TGTGCCAGCCCGGTTACCTACGAGCAGTACTTC
>TRBJ2-3|.|TRBV19|.
CASSIAAGAGDTQYF
TGTGCCAGTAGTATAGCTGCGGGGGCCGGAGATACGCAGTATTTT
>TRBJ2-5|many|TRBV18|.
CASSPPKGQETQYF
TGTGCCAGCTCACCACCTAAAGGTCAAGAGACCCAGTACTTC
>TRBJ1-5|.|TRBV6-2/TRBV6-3|.
CASRVSQYQPQHF
TGTGCCAGCAGGGTGTCACAATATCAGCCCCAGCATTTT
>TRBJ1-1|.|TRBV18|TRBD1
CASSPPGQGGMGAEAFF
TGTGCCAGCTCACCGCCGGGACAGGGGGGCATGGGAGCTGAAGCTTTCTTT
>TRBJ1-6|.|TRBV3-1|.
CASSRQQGTPLHF
TGTGCCAGCAGCCGGCAGCAGGGGACACCCCTCCACTTT
>TRBJ2-3|.|TRBV19|.
CASSMGTGSTDTQYF
TGTGCCAGTAGTATGGGGACGGGGAGCACAGATACGCAGTATTTT
>TRBJ2-1|many|TRBV30|.
CAWSVGGVGEQFF
TGTGCCTGGAGTGTCGGAGGGGTCGGTGAGCAGTTCTTC
>TRBJ2-7|.|TRBV5-1|.
CASSLVGGGGSYEQYF
TGCGCCAGCAGCTTGGTGGGGGGCGGGGGATCTTACGAGCAGTACTTC
>TRBJ1-1|many|TRBV6-1|.
CASRFNWNTEAFF
TGTGCCAGCAGATTCAATTGGAACACTGAAGCTTTCTTT
>TRBJ2-2|many|TRBV28|.
CASSSSGTANAGELFF
TGTGCCAGCAGTTCATCCGGGACGGCGAACGCCGGGGAGCTGTTTTTT
>TRBJ1-1|many|TRBV5-1|.
CASSLASGNTEAFF
TGCGCCAGCAGCTTGGCCAGCGGAAACACTGAAGCTTTCTTT
>TRBJ2-1|many|TRBV20-1|TRBD2
CSATGLAGRNEQFF
TGCAGTGCTACGGGACTAGCGGGGAGAAATGAGCAGTTCTTC
>TRBJ1-5|many|TRBV27|TRBD1
CASRGTGVDRQPQHF
TGTGCCAGCAGAGGAACAGGGGTCGATCGACAGCCCCAGCATTTT
>TRBJ2-3|many|TRBV20-1|.
CSATDGTSSTDTQYF
TGCAGTGCCACAGACGGTACCTCTAGCACAGATACGCAGTATTTT
>TRBJ2-1|many|TRBV30|.
CAWNEQFF
TGTGCCTGGAATGAGCAGTTCTTC
>TRBJ1-4|many|TRBV5-1|.
CASSLGLNEKLFF
TGCGCCAGCAGCCTAGGGCTTAATGAAAAACTGTTTTTT
>TRBJ2-1|many|TRBV6-1|TRBD1
CASRGDRGLYNEQFF
TGTGCCAGCAGAGGGGACAGGGGGCTTTACAATGAGCAGTTCTTC
>TRBJ1-1|many|TRBV5-1|TRBD1
CASSLFDRGETEAFF
TGCGCCAGCAGCTTGTTCGACAGGGGGGAAACTGAAGCTTTCTTT
>TRBJ2-3|many|TRBV6-1|.
CASSDLSPQYF
TGTGCCAGCAGTGATTTGAGTCCGCAGTATTTT
>TRBJ2-7|.|TRBV3-1|.
CASSQSPVTYEQYF
TGTGCCAGCAGCCAATCTCCAGTCACCTACGAGCAGTACTTC
>TRBJ2-1|few|TRBV12-3/TRBV12-4|.
CASSLVRLEQFF
TGTGCCAGCAGTTTAGTCCGGCTTGAGCAGTTCTTC
>TRBJ1-1|.|TRBV2|.
CASSEAGAANTEAFF
TGTGCCAGCAGTGAGGCAGGGGCGGCCAACACTGAAGCTTTCTTT